Detailed here is one T cell receptor (beta chain). The antigen it binds to is not known. Within one base of it there is no much larger clone, and no base qualities were kept. These data originate in a study of T cell repertoires in cytomegalovirus infection (dated by TCRdb to about 2019). Some background on the complete study: Alongside well-studied HLA-B-restricted epitopes, the peptide stimulations were aimed at recently identified HLA-C-restricted CMV epitopes, whose presentation resists viral immunomodulation. The HLA type of each donor mattered for the analysis, because public TCR beta signatures pointed to carriage of CMV infection along with the matching HLA type.

CDR1 is given as SGHTA and CDR2 as FQGNSA, both from the germline V gene. From the cysteine up to the phenylalanine, the CDR3 has a length of 14 residues. The retained sequence is limited to the CDR3, 42 bases, with the frame set at the first base. Unmatched junction bases come to 8, with V trimmed by 5 bases and J by 8 bases. The sample's treatment or condition label is to be understood as: in vitro stimulation with specific CMV peptide epitopes to enrich CMV-specific T cells. The reads were generated on an Illumina HiSeq 1500. Through fastp at Q25 and MiXCR, TCRdb rebuilt clones from the public reads, retaining in-frame beta chains. Every CDR3 protein is listed once, alongside the most common genes and DNA of its rows. In all, the sample holds approximately 730,000 distinct CDR3 sequences, and 33% of those were seen once. Jointly, the top ten make up around a sixth of the sample. Study-wide findings and limitations: The ex vivo response was dominated by HLA-C-restricted CMV-specific TCR beta clonotypes, which also provided the single most frequent clonotype in two of eight donors. Carriers of CMV infection plus the relevant HLA type were discriminated by the cumulative frequency of public TCR beta family members in the study cohort and in an independent approximately 360-donor cohort.

The receptor comes from a human donor in good health (CMV status not recorded). Some clones in this sample may be carry-over from other donors' samples. Sample: cultured PBMCs, taken from culture after CMV antigen stimulation. The chain was built from TRBV7-2 and TRBJ2-3, and TRBD1 matches 9 of the central bases. The DNA is TGTGCCAGCAGCCCGACAGGGGGTTATGGTACGCAGTATTTT. Its coded protein is CASSPTGGYGTQYF. The entire variable domain, with the stretches around the CDR3 drawn from the reference TRBV7-2 and TRBJ2-3 proteins, is GAGVSQSPSNKVTEKGKDVELRCDPISGHTALYWYRQSLGQGLEFLIYFQGNSAPDKSGLPSDRFSAERTGGSVSTLTIQRTQQEDSAVYLCASSPTGGYGTQYFGPGTRLTVL.